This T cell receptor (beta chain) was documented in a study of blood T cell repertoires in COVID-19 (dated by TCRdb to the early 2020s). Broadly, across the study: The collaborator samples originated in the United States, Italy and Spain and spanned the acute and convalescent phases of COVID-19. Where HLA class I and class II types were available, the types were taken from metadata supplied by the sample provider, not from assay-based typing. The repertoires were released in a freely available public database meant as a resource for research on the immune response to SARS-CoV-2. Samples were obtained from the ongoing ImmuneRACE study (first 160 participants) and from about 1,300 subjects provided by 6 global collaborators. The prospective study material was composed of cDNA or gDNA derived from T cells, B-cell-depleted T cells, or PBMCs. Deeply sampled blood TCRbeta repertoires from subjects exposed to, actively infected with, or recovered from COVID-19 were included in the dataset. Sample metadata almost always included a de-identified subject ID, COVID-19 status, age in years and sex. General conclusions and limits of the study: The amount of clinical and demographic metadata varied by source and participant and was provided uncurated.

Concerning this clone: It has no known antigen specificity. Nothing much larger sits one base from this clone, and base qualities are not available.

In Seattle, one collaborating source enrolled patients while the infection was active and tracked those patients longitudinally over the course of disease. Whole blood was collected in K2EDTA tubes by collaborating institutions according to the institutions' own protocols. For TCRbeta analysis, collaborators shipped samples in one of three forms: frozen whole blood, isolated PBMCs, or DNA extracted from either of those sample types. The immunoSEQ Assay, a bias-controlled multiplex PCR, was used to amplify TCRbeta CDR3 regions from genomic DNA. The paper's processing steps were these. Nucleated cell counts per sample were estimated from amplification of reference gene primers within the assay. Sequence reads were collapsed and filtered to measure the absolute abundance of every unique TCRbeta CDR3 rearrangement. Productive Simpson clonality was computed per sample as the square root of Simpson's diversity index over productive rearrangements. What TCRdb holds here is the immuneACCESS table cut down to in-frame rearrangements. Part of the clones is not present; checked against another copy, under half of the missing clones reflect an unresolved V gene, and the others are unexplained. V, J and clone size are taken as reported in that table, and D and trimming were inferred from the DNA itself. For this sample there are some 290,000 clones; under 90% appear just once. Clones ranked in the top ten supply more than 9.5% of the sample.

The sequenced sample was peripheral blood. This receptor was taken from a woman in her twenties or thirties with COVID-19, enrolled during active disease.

The CDR3 amino acid sequence is: CASSHTPFGSRNSPLHF. The nucleotides read TGTGCCAGCAGCCACACCCCCTTCGGGTCTCGAAATTCACCCCTCCACTTT. The rearranged segments are TRBV3-1 (or the pseudogene TRBV3-2) and TRBJ1-6, with the identity of the D gene unclear. The germline ends are 19 bases apart after V is trimmed by 3 bases and J by 7 bases. CDR1 and CDR2 are read off the germline V gene (reference sequence) as LGHDT and YNNKEL. Inclusive of the bounding cysteine and phenylalanine, the CDR3 is 17 residues long. Just CDR3 DNA is preserved here, 51 bases in frame from base 1.